This T cell receptor beta chain appears in the sequencing data of a study of response to subunit inactivated influenza vaccine. The V end lost 1 base, the J end lost 0 bases, and 6 bases lay between the germline ends. Germline loops: CDR1 SGHTA, CDR2 FQGNSA. The CDR3 covers 15 residues. TCRdb ran MiXCR on the RT-PCR reads and lists one entry per CDR3 protein. The repertoire consists of about 520,000 distinct CDR3 sequences, with roughly 9.8% occurring once and the leading ten covering less than 15%. Study-level findings and limits: Authors suggested each seasonal influenza vaccination recruits few new T cells.

With regard to this clonotype: The antigen remains undetermined.

The chain has TRBV7-2 and TRBJ1-4; unclear D gene. This clonotype originated in a man between 50 and 59 years old who received an inactivated influenza vaccine. The specimen was PBMCs from blood, collected about 40 days after vaccination. CDR3 amino acids: CASSLEFSTNEKLFF. As DNA, the CDR3 is TGTGCCAGCAGCTTAGAGTTCTCAACTAATGAAAAACTGTTTTTT.